A selection of T cell receptor beta chains follows, all from one sample in a study of CD8 T cells in ankylosing spondylitis. TCRdb fed the 5' RACE reads into MiXCR, producing one record per CDR3 protein. Among approximately 300,000 distinct CDR3 sequences, 20% to 25% were seen once, and the ten largest hold roughly 3.4%. The sequencing sample was made of blood, either unsorted or a sorted T cell fraction (not recorded which). These TCRs come from a female donor with ankylosing spondylitis or in good health (not recorded which). Both conserved end residues are part of each CDR3. D genes are given only for firm matches. Clone size appears in some rows only: once, few, many, or a class for an expanded clone.

clone size: NA; J gene: TRBJ2-7; V gene: TRBV18; D gene: TRBD1; CDR3 DNA: TGTGCCAGCTCACCTACACCGGACAGGTACGAGCAGTACTTC; CDR3 protein: CASSPTPDRYEQYF
clone size: NA; J gene: TRBJ2-3; V gene: TRBV20-1; D gene: TRBD1; CDR3 DNA: TGCTGTGCTAGAGATTGGTCTAGGGACAGTCCCTATGGGGATACGCAGTATTTT; CDR3 protein: CCARDWSRDSPYGDTQYF
clone size: NA; J gene: TRBJ2-7; V gene: TRBV29-1; D gene: NA; CDR3 DNA: TGCAGCGTTACAAGAGGCCAGGACGGGAGCTCCTACGAGCAGTACTTC; CDR3 protein: CSVTRGQDGSSYEQYF
clone size: NA; J gene: TRBJ2-5; V gene: TRBV12-3/TRBV12-4; D gene: TRBD2; CDR3 DNA: TGTGCCAGCACCGACGGTAGCGGGAGAGATCAAGAGACCCAGTACTTC; CDR3 protein: CASTDGSGRDQETQYF
clone size: few; J gene: TRBJ2-4; V gene: TRBV7-2; D gene: NA; CDR3 DNA: TGTGCCAGCAGCTTACAGGCCCGGGGCATTCAGTACTTC; CDR3 protein: CASSLQARGIQYF
clone size: NA; J gene: TRBJ2-5; V gene: TRBV7-7; D gene: NA; CDR3 DNA: TGTGCTAGCAGCCCGGGACGGCCCCAAGAGACCCAGTACTTC; CDR3 protein: CASSPGRPQETQYF
clone size: NA; J gene: TRBJ2-7; V gene: TRBV6-1; D gene: TRBD2; CDR3 DNA: TGTGCCAGCAGTGGCCGGGGGGGCGGCTACGAGCAGTACTTC; CDR3 protein: CASSGRGGGYEQYF
clone size: NA; J gene: TRBJ2-1; V gene: TRBV15; D gene: NA; CDR3 DNA: TGTGCCACCAGCACGGATAGGGTCAGCTACAATGAGCAGTTCTTC; CDR3 protein: CATSTDRVSYNEQFF
clone size: NA; J gene: TRBJ2-3; V gene: TRBV9; D gene: NA; CDR3 DNA: TGTGCCAGCAGCGTAGGAGTCGGGGTCACAGATACGCAGTATTTT; CDR3 protein: CASSVGVGVTDTQYF
clone size: NA; J gene: TRBJ2-7; V gene: TRBV9; D gene: TRBD1; CDR3 DNA: TGTGCCAGCAGCGTAGGGAACAGGGGTAGGAGTGAGCAGTACTTC; CDR3 protein: CASSVGNRGRSEQYF
clone size: many; J gene: TRBJ1-2; V gene: TRBV10-2; D gene: NA; CDR3 DNA: TGCGCCAGCAGTGGAGCATTGGCAGCAGGTCACGGCTACACCTTC; CDR3 protein: CASSGALAAGHGYTF
clone size: few; J gene: TRBJ2-1; V gene: TRBV20-1; D gene: NA; CDR3 DNA: TGCAGTGCCGGCCATTGGCGGGCCTCCTACAATGAGCAGTTCTTC; CDR3 protein: CSAGHWRASYNEQFF
clone size: NA; J gene: TRBJ1-2; V gene: TRBV18; D gene: NA; CDR3 DNA: TGTGCCTCGGGGGGACCGGTCTATGGCTACACCTTC; CDR3 protein: CASGGPVYGYTF
clone size: NA; J gene: TRBJ1-2; V gene: TRBV7-3; D gene: NA; CDR3 DNA: TGTGCCAGCAGCTTAACCCCAGGTGTCAGGGGCTTATCTAACTATGGCTACACCTTC; CDR3 protein: CASSLTPGVRGLSNYGYTF
clone size: few; J gene: TRBJ2-3; V gene: TRBV12-3/TRBV12-4; D gene: NA; CDR3 DNA: TGTGCCAGCAGTTTCAGGGGGGGGCGGAGCACAGATACGCAGTATTTT; CDR3 protein: CASSFRGGRSTDTQYF
clone size: NA; J gene: TRBJ2-1; V gene: TRBV15; D gene: NA; CDR3 DNA: TGTGCCACCAGCAGAAGCTCCTACAATGAGCAGTTCTTC; CDR3 protein: CATSRSSYNEQFF
clone size: few; J gene: TRBJ1-1; V gene: TRBV6-1; D gene: NA; CDR3 DNA: TGTGCCAGCAGTGCAAAAATCCCAAGGAACACTGAAGCTTTCTTT; CDR3 protein: CASSAKIPRNTEAFF
clone size: many; J gene: TRBJ2-3; V gene: TRBV15; D gene: TRBD1; CDR3 DNA: TGTGCCACCAGCAGAGGGGGACAGGTGGGCACAGATACGCAGTATTTT; CDR3 protein: CATSRGGQVGTDTQYF
clone size: NA; J gene: TRBJ2-7; V gene: TRBV5-1; D gene: TRBD1; CDR3 DNA: TGCGCCAGCAGCTCGACAGGGGGCCGATACGAGCAGTACTTC; CDR3 protein: CASSSTGGRYEQYF
clone size: many; J gene: TRBJ2-3; V gene: TRBV6-4; D gene: TRBD2; CDR3 DNA: TGTGCCAGCAGTGACCGAGCGGGAGGCTCCTTTAGCACAGATACGCAGTATTTT; CDR3 protein: CASSDRAGGSFSTDTQYF
clone size: NA; J gene: TRBJ2-3; V gene: TRBV6-2/TRBV6-3; D gene: NA; CDR3 DNA: TGTGCCAGCAGAGGGGCCGGGACACACAGCACAGATACGCAGTATTTT; CDR3 protein: CASRGAGTHSTDTQYF
clone size: once; J gene: TRBJ2-5; V gene: TRBV27; D gene: TRBD1; CDR3 DNA: TGTGCCAGCAGTCATCGGACAGGCCAAGAGACCCAGTACTTC; CDR3 protein: CASSHRTGQETQYF
clone size: NA; J gene: TRBJ2-7; V gene: TRBV12-3/TRBV12-4; D gene: NA; CDR3 DNA: TGTGCCAGCAGTTTTGGCAGCTTAAACTACAAGCAGTACTTC; CDR3 protein: CASSFGSLNYKQYF
clone size: NA; J gene: TRBJ2-7; V gene: TRBV20-1; D gene: NA; CDR3 DNA: TGCAGTGCTAGATCCCCCCGGGGCGCCTACGAGCAGTACTTC; CDR3 protein: CSARSPRGAYEQYF
clone size: few; J gene: TRBJ2-2; V gene: TRBV20-1; D gene: NA; CDR3 DNA: TGCAGTGCCTCGGGGGTACAGGCGAACACCGGGGAGCTGTTTTTT; CDR3 protein: CSASGVQANTGELFF
clone size: many; J gene: TRBJ2-1; V gene: TRBV6-1; D gene: NA; CDR3 DNA: TGTGCCAGCACCGGGACACCCGATAGGGGCAATGAGCAGTTCTTC; CDR3 protein: CASTGTPDRGNEQFF
clone size: few; J gene: TRBJ2-1; V gene: TRBV2; D gene: NA; CDR3 DNA: TGTGCCAGCAAGGGCGGATACAATGAGCAGTTCTTC; CDR3 protein: CASKGGYNEQFF
clone size: NA; J gene: TRBJ2-3; V gene: TRBV10-3; D gene: NA; CDR3 DNA: TGTGCCACCTCCGGGGCGGAGGGGGGAGATACGCAGTATTTT; CDR3 protein: CATSGAEGGDTQYF
clone size: NA; J gene: TRBJ2-3; V gene: TRBV7-2; D gene: NA; CDR3 DNA: TGTGCCAGCAGCAACAGGGTCCCTTACACAGATACGCAGTATTTT; CDR3 protein: CASSNRVPYTDTQYF
clone size: NA; J gene: TRBJ2-7; V gene: TRBV11-3; D gene: NA; CDR3 DNA: TGTGCCAGCAGTAAGGACGGGAGCTCCTACGAGCAGTACTTC; CDR3 protein: CASSKDGSSYEQYF
clone size: NA; J gene: TRBJ1-2; V gene: TRBV29-1; D gene: NA; CDR3 DNA: TGCAGCGTTTCCAAGGGGCGGGACTATGGCTACACCTTC; CDR3 protein: CSVSKGRDYGYTF
clone size: once; J gene: TRBJ2-7; V gene: TRBV18; D gene: TRBD2; CDR3 DNA: TGTGCCAGCTCTACGTTGGGGGAAGCGGGAGGTTCCTACGAGCAGTACTTC; CDR3 protein: CASSTLGEAGGSYEQYF
clone size: NA; J gene: TRBJ2-3; V gene: TRBV7-8; D gene: TRBD2; CDR3 DNA: TGTGCCAGCAGCACTAGCGGGAGCCACACAGATACGCAGTATTTT; CDR3 protein: CASSTSGSHTDTQYF
clone size: NA; J gene: TRBJ2-7; V gene: TRBV6-5; D gene: NA; CDR3 DNA: TGTGCCAGCAGTTCCCAGGGTTGGCGGGGCGAGCAGTACTTC; CDR3 protein: CASSSQGWRGEQYF
clone size: few; J gene: TRBJ2-5; V gene: TRBV6-1; D gene: TRBD2; CDR3 DNA: TGTGCCAGCTGTCAACCCCTGGGCTTTGCGGGAGCTGAGACCCAGTACTTC; CDR3 protein: CASCQPLGFAGAETQYF
clone size: NA; J gene: TRBJ1-2; V gene: TRBV6-6; D gene: TRBD1; CDR3 DNA: TGTGCCAGCAGTTCGGGACAGCTATATGGCTACACCTTC; CDR3 protein: CASSSGQLYGYTF
clone size: few; J gene: TRBJ2-1; V gene: TRBV10-3; D gene: NA; CDR3 DNA: TGTGCCATCAGTCCAGACCTGAGCTCCTACAATGAGCAGTTCTTC; CDR3 protein: CAISPDLSSYNEQFF
clone size: few; J gene: TRBJ2-5; V gene: TRBV3-1; D gene: TRBD1; CDR3 DNA: TGTGCCAGCAGCCAGGACAGGGCACAAGAGACCCAGTACTTC; CDR3 protein: CASSQDRAQETQYF
clone size: many; J gene: TRBJ2-1; V gene: TRBV6-5; D gene: NA; CDR3 DNA: TGTGCCAGCAGCCGGAGTCTCGCGCCCGTCTCCTACAATGAGCAGTTCTTC; CDR3 protein: CASSRSLAPVSYNEQFF
clone size: NA; J gene: TRBJ1-5; V gene: TRBV27; D gene: TRBD1; CDR3 DNA: TGTGCCAGCAGTTTAAGGGCAGGGGGAGGTCAGCCCCAGCATTTT; CDR3 protein: CASSLRAGGGQPQHF
clone size: many; J gene: TRBJ2-3; V gene: TRBV20-1; D gene: NA; CDR3 DNA: TGCAGTGCTCTAGTCACAGATACGCAGTATTTT; CDR3 protein: CSALVTDTQYF
clone size: NA; J gene: TRBJ1-4; V gene: TRBV4-3; D gene: NA; CDR3 DNA: TGCGCCAGCAGCCAAGTGGGACTAGGCGTAAATGAAAAACTGTTTTTT; CDR3 protein: CASSQVGLGVNEKLFF
clone size: few; J gene: TRBJ2-1; V gene: TRBV6-1; D gene: TRBD1; CDR3 DNA: TGTGCCAGCACTGAGGGGGCGAGATGGAATGAGCAGTTCTTC; CDR3 protein: CASTEGARWNEQFF
clone size: NA; J gene: TRBJ2-5; V gene: TRBV20-1; D gene: NA; CDR3 DNA: TGCAGTGCTAGAGACGACAAGGGGCGGACCCAGTACTTC; CDR3 protein: CSARDDKGRTQYF
clone size: few; J gene: TRBJ2-3; V gene: TRBV20-1; D gene: NA; CDR3 DNA: TGCAGTGCTAGATCCGGGGCGACAGATACGCAGTATTTT; CDR3 protein: CSARSGATDTQYF
clone size: few; J gene: TRBJ2-1; V gene: TRBV6-4; D gene: TRBD2; CDR3 DNA: TGTGCCAGCAGTGAAGGCGGGAGCTCCTACAATGAGCAGTTCTTC; CDR3 protein: CASSEGGSSYNEQFF